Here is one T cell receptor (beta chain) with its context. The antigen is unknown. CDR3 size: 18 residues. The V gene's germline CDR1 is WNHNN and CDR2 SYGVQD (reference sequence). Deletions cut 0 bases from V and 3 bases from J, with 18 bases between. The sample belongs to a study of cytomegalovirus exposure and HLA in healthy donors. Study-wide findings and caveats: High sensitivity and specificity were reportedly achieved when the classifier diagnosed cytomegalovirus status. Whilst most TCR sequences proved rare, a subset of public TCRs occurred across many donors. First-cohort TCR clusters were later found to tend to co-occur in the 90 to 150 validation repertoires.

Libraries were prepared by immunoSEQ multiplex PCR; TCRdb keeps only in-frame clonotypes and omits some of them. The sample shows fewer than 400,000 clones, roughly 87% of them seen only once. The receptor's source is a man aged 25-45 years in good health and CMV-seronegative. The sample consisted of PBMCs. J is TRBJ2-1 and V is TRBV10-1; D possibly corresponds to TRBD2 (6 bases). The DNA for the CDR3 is TGCGCCAGCAGTGAGTCATACGCGGAGGGCGTCTTCTACAATGAGCAGTTCTTC. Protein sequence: CASSESYAEGVFYNEQFF.